The text below deals with one T cell receptor beta chain. Its specificity is unknown. A junction boundary mismatches the germline segment, possibly from a read error. The use of a sample-barcoded 5' primer and a J-beta primer mix characterized a second PCR of about 7 to 12 cycles. Every sample produced at least 3 million CDR3-containing paired-end reads. Via MiXCR, TCRdb re-called the 5' RACE reads, giving one row per CDR3 protein. This sample has about 1.8 million distinct CDR3 sequences, with just under 50% found just once. The data originate from a study of blood T cells in healthy people across ages. Germline V gene sequence: CDR1 SQVTM, CDR2 ANQGSEA. CDR3 size: 13 residues. General study findings and limits: Diversity was estimated from one million T cells, and these estimates were considered underestimates. The long-lived group displayed more naive CD4+ cells, plus higher diversity, than the aged donors did.

This clonotype was obtained from a woman aged 40 to 50 in good health. The chain is built from TRBV29-1 and TRBJ2-7, with D perhaps TRBD2 (5 bases). The sequenced material came from blood. CDR3 sequence (DNA): TGCGGCGTAGCGCAGACACAAAGTAGCGAGCAGTACTTC. This translates into CGVAQTQSSEQYF.